This passage covers 29 T cell receptor beta chains from one sample sequenced in a study of blood T cell repertoires in COVID-19. Only in-frame clones appear in the TCRdb table, and some are missing; sequencing was by immunoSEQ multiplex PCR. The data contain about 400,000 clones, about 89% of them singletons. Material: peripheral blood. These receptors came from a woman aged 25 to 45 with acute or convalescent COVID-19.

The V and J genes are TRBV29-1 and TRBJ1-1; no clear D gene. Trimming stripped 4 bases from V and 1 base from J, with 10 bases between. Germline loops: CDR1 SQVTM, CDR2 ANQGSEA. The CDR3 sequence is 13 residues long. The CDR3 here is CSVVGVKNTEAFF. CDR3 in DNA: TGCAGCGTTGTGGGAGTAAAGAACACTGAAGCTTTCTTT.

The chain links TRBV19 to TRBJ1-5; D is perhaps TRBD1 (5 bases). The V gene's germline CDR1 is LNHDA and CDR2 SQIVND (reference sequence). The CDR3 is 13 amino acids. Trimming removed 5 bases at V and 4 bases at J, with 9 bases between. DNA for the CDR3: TGTGCCAGTAGTGACAGCTATAATCAGCCCCAGCATTTT. Translation gives CASSDSYNQPQHF.

This clone came up a few times. J is TRBJ2-1 and V is TRBV2; D might be TRBD2 (5 bases). The CDR3 covers 14 residues. Germline CDR1 and CDR2: SNHLY and FYNNEI. Trimming shortened V by 3 bases and J by 4 bases, and 10 bases separated the two germline ends. The CDR3 region is CASSDRTGYNEQFF. The DNA of the CDR3 is TGTGCCAGCAGTGACAGGACTGGTTACAATGAGCAGTTCTTC. The full variable domain, with the rest looked up from reference TRBV2 and TRBJ2-1, is EPEVTQTPSHQVTQMGQEVILRCVPISNHLYFYWYRQILGQKVEFLVSFYNNEISEKSEIFDDQFSVERPDGSNFTLKIRSTKLEDSAMYFCASSDRTGYNEQFFGPGTRLTVL.

The CDR3 is CASSANRGLAGAYRETQYF. The CDR3 DNA is TGTGCCAGCAGCGCGAATCGGGGACTAGCGGGGGCATACAGAGAGACCCAGTACTTC. The chain combines TRBV7-9 with TRBJ2-5, with 14 bases lining up with TRBD2. The CDR3 sequence is 19 residues long. J lost 4 bases, V lost 5 bases, and 15 bases had no gene match. Germline CDR1 is SEHNR and CDR2 is FQNEAQ (reference sequence).

This chain joins TRBV3-1 (or the pseudogene TRBV3-2) and TRBJ2-1; a weak D match, TRBD2 (6 bases). V lost 0 bases to trimming and J lost 3 bases, with 18 bases between them. From germline, CDR1 is LGHDT and CDR2 YNNKEL (reference sequence). This CDR3 contains 18 residues. The CDR3 bases are TGTGCCAGCAGCCAAGATTGGCCCGGAGTAGCGGACTACAATGAGCAGTTCTTC. The encoded protein is CASSQDWPGVADYNEQFF.

V usage is TRBV6-6 and J usage is TRBJ2-7; TRBD2 aligns across 8 bases. The CDR3 is 15 amino acids. The ends lost 5 bases at V and 6 bases at J; junction bases unmatched: 12. Germline V CDR1 and CDR2: MNHNY, SVGAGI (reference sequence). The CDR3 sequence: CASSTAGALRAEQYF. CDR3 nucleotides: TGTGCCAGCAGTACAGCGGGGGCCCTCCGGGCCGAGCAGTACTTC.

This clone has just one count. The chain uses TRBV7-6 and TRBJ2-5; 9 bases map to TRBD2. CDR1 is SGHVS, CDR2 FNYEAQ, per germline. The junction had 11 bases not matched to a gene; V was cut back by 5 bases and J by 7 bases. This CDR3 has 15 residues. The CDR3 coding sequence is TGTGCCAGCAGCCCCCTCGCTAGCGGGGAGGGGACCCAGTACTTC. This gives the protein CASSPLASGEGTQYF.

V is TRBV29-1 and J is TRBJ2-7; TRBD1 matches at 7 bases. The CDR3 extends over 11 amino acids. Trimming removed 7 bases from V and 3 bases from J; junction bases left unmatched: 3. Germline CDR1 reads SQVTM; CDR2 reads ANQGSEA. CDR3 sequence reads: CSAGTVYEQYF. The DNA for the CDR3 is TGCAGCGCTGGGACAGTCTACGAGCAGTACTTC.

The gene calls are TRBV5-1 and TRBJ1-1, with a weak D call TRBD1 (6 bases). Deletions cut 4 bases from V and 7 bases from J, with 23 bases between. This CDR3 has 16 amino acids. Germline CDR1 is SGHRS and CDR2 is YFSETQ. The CDR3 reads CASSLGIVAGVDEAFF. The CDR3, as DNA: TGCGCCAGCAGCCTGGGCATTGTAGCAGGGGTAGATGAAGCTTTCTTT.

The chain has TRBV6-5 and TRBJ1-1, with D possibly TRBD1 on 6 matching bases. The CDR3 contains 13 residues. Trimming cost V 7 bases and J 3 bases, with 12 bases left between them. Looked up from germline, CDR1 is MNHEY and CDR2 is SVGAGI. In DNA, the CDR3 is TGTGCCAGCACCAAAGGGGGTTACACTGAAGCTTTCTTT. Translated, it gives CASTKGGYTEAFF.

This clone has only one observation. V gene TRBV6-1 combines with J gene TRBJ1-3; D not resolved. The CDR3 length is 14 residues. Germline CDR1 MNHNS, CDR2 SASEGT. V was pared by 2 bases and J by 3 bases, with 8 bases between. CDR3 amino acids: CASSEPADGNTIYF. The CDR3 DNA follows: TGTGCCAGCAGTGAACCGGCGGATGGAAACACCATATATTTT.

In the case of this clone: This same CDR3 is encoded by further DNA sequences in the sample. The chain employs TRBV7-3 and TRBJ2-1, with D perhaps TRBD1 (5 bases). Germline V gene sequence: CDR1 SGHTA, CDR2 FQGTGA. CDR3 size: 13 residues. V was cut by 0 bases and J by 5 bases, with 5 bases left in between. The CDR3 DNA sequence: TGTGCCAGCAGCTTAACCAGGGACAATGAGCAGTTCTTC. The encoded protein is CASSLTRDNEQFF. The entire variable domain, with the rest obtained from reference TRBV7-3 and TRBJ2-1, is as follows: GAGVSQTPSNKVTEKGKYVELRCDPISGHTALYWYRQSLGQGPEFLIYFQGTGAADDSGLPNDRFFAVRPEGSVSTLKIQRTERGDSAVYLCASSLTRDNEQFFGPGTRLTVL.

V is TRBV15 and J is TRBJ2-7; tentatively, D is TRBD2 (6 bases). Germline lookup yields CDR1 LNHNV and CDR2 YYDKDF (reference sequence). The CDR3 has 14 residues. V gave up 3 bases and J gave up 4 bases, with 13 bases separating them. The DNA for the CDR3 is TGTGCCACCAGCAGCGGCGGGAATGGTTACGAGCAGTACTTC. Protein product: CATSSGGNGYEQYF.

The chain uses TRBV5-1 and TRBJ2-7, with unresolved D. This CDR3 comprises 15 residues. In germline, CDR1 is SGHRS, CDR2 YFSETQ. V lost 4 bases and J 3 bases, leaving 17 bases between the germline ends. The CDR3 DNA reads TGCGCCAGCAGCGAGGCTCGCGGCCCAATCTACGAGCAGTACTTC. Translating it yields CASSEARGPIYEQYF.

The rearrangement links TRBV4-1 to TRBJ1-3; tentatively, D is TRBD1 (5 bases). Trimming took 0 bases from V and 3 from J, leaving 18 bases between them. The V gene's germline CDR1 is MGHRA and CDR2 YSYEKL. This CDR3 has 18 residues. CDR3 bases: TGCGCCAGCAGCCAAGACCCGACGGCTCAGGGTTATGGAAACACCATATATTTT. Protein: CASSQDPTAQGYGNTIYF.

The rearrangement uses TRBV28 and TRBJ1-5; D perhaps matches TRBD1 (5 bases). Germline V CDR1 and CDR2: MDHEN, SYDVKM. Deletions cut 2 bases from V and 8 bases from J, with 10 bases between. CDR3 length equals 13 residues. DNA of the CDR3: TGTGCCAGCAGTTTAACAGGTTCTAAGCCCCAGCATTTT. Residues: CASSLTGSKPQHF.

Comments on this clone: Other nucleotide sequences in the sample specify the same CDR3. The chain has TRBV7-9 and TRBJ1-1, with a weak D call TRBD1 (6 bases). This CDR3 has 12 residues. Germline CDR1 reads SEHNR; CDR2 reads FQNEAQ (reference sequence). The V end lost 4 bases, the J end lost 8 bases, and 11 bases lay between the germline ends. CDR3 DNA sequence: TGTGCCAGCAGCTCTACAGGGACCGAAGCTTTCTTT. As protein: CASSSTGTEAFF.

The genes are TRBV25-1 and TRBJ1-3; 7 nucleotides match TRBD1. CDR1 and CDR2 from the germline V gene are MGHDK and SYGVNS. This CDR3 contains 15 residues. V lost 5 bases and J lost 4; bases outside the gene matches: 8. CDR3 nucleotides: TGTGCCAGCAGTAGACCGGGACAGAGGGGAAACACCATATATTTT. Protein: CASSRPGQRGNTIYF.

V gene TRBV28 combines with J gene TRBJ1-6; D might be TRBD1 (6 bases). Germline lookup yields CDR1 MDHEN and CDR2 SYDVKM. The ends were cut back, 10 bases at V and 10 bases at J, with 17 bases in the middle. The CDR3 spans 13 residues. The CDR3 reads CATRGGGYSPLHF. In DNA, the CDR3 is TGTGCCACCAGGGGCGGCGGGTACTCACCCCTCCACTTT.

The chain joins TRBV4-1 to TRBJ2-3, with D possibly matching TRBD2 (5 bases). The CDR3 extends over 18 amino acids. Trimming removed 0 bases from V and 0 bases from J, with 16 bases in between. Germline V gene sequence: CDR1 MGHRA, CDR2 YSYEKL. The CDR3 spells CASSQEFSSGVSTDTQYF. CDR3 DNA: TGCGCCAGCAGCCAAGAGTTTTCCAGCGGAGTTAGCACAGATACGCAGTATTTT.

J is TRBJ2-7 and V is TRBV4-1; 9 nucleotides agree with TRBD1. V dropped 1 base and J dropped 2; count of bases not matched to a gene: 3. This CDR3 is 15 amino acids long. The V gene's germline CDR1 is MGHRA and CDR2 YSYEKL. This CDR3 reads CASSQVRDRAYEQYF. CDR3 sequence (DNA): TGCGCCAGCAGCCAAGTTCGGGACAGGGCCTACGAGCAGTACTTC.

This chain uses TRBV5-1 with TRBJ1-1, with D possibly TRBD1 on 6 matching bases. Between the trimmed V and J ends, which lost 4 bases and 7 bases, there was a span of 23 bases. The CDR3 has 16 amino acids. Germline CDR1 reads SGHRS; CDR2 reads YFSETQ. The CDR3 spells CASSLSRTGYEGEAFF. Here the CDR3 DNA reads TGCGCCAGCAGCCTTTCCCGTACAGGGTATGAGGGTGAAGCTTTCTTT.

The genes are TRBV12-3 or TRBV12-4 and TRBJ2-2; 10 nucleotides agree with TRBD1. The CDR3 is 13 amino acids. With 6 bases clipped from V and 7 bases from J, the junction kept 2 bases outside the gene matches. The CDR3 sequence is CASSRDRGGELFF. The CDR3 nucleotides are TGTGCCAGCAGCCGGGACAGGGGCGGGGAGCTGTTTTTT.

This clone was detected only a few times. Other DNA variants within this sample encode the same CDR3. The V call is TRBV5-1, the J call TRBJ1-4; D is possibly TRBD1 (6 bases). Germline CDR1 reads SGHRS; CDR2 reads YFSETQ. The ends were cut back, 0 bases at V and 7 bases at J, with 10 bases in the middle. This CDR3 comprises 14 residues. In DNA, the CDR3 is TGCGCCAGCAGCTTGGGGGGGCTTGGTGAAAAACTGTTTTTT. This gives the protein CASSLGGLGEKLFF.

The chain recombines TRBV10-3 with TRBJ2-3, with a possible D match to TRBD1 (6 bases). The CDR3 has 15 residues. The V gene lost 5 bases and the J gene lost 2 bases, with 14 bases spanning the gap. The germline CDR1 and CDR2 sequences are ENHRY and SYGVKD. This CDR3 reads CAISPRDTNTDTQYF. The CDR3 DNA sequence: TGTGCCATCAGTCCGAGGGACACGAACACAGATACGCAGTATTTT.

A word on this clone: Other DNA sequences within the sample encode an identical CDR3. The chain combines TRBV6-5 with TRBJ1-5; D may be TRBD1 (5 bases). Looked up from germline, CDR1 is MNHEY and CDR2 is SVGAGI. The CDR3 extends over 13 amino acids. Trimming cost V 6 bases and J 1 base, with 7 bases left between them. CDR3 in DNA: TGTGCCAGCAGGCAGGGAAGCAATCAGCCCCAGCATTTT. Its translation is CASRQGSNQPQHF.

V usage is TRBV27 and J usage is TRBJ1-4; 8 nucleotides agree with TRBD1. The junction had 8 bases not matched to a gene; V was cut back by 6 bases and J by 8 bases. The length of the CDR3 is 14 residues. CDR1 is MNHEY, CDR2 SMNVEV, per germline (reference sequence). CDR3 sequence reads: CASRPDRGNEKLFF. In DNA form, the CDR3 reads TGTGCCAGCAGACCCGACAGGGGAAACGAAAAACTGTTTTTT. The full variable domain, in which reference TRBV27 and TRBJ1-4 provide the parts outside the CDR3, is EAQVTQNPRYLITVTGKKLTVTCSQNMNHEYMSWYRQDPGLGLRQIYYSMNVEVTDKGDVPEGYKVSRKEKRNFPLILESPSPNQTSLYFCASRPDRGNEKLFFGSGTQLSVL.

The CDR3 bases are TGTGCCAGCAGTTTCCCCCACAGGGTCGTTGACACTGAAGCTTTCTTT. Its translation is CASSFPHRVVDTEAFF. This chain connects TRBV28 to TRBJ1-1; a weak D match, TRBD1 (6 bases). Trimming cost V 3 bases and J 3 bases, with 17 bases left between them. The CDR3 has 16 amino acids. Germline-derived CDR1 and CDR2 are MDHEN and SYDVKM.

The V and J genes are TRBV27 and TRBJ2-1, with 7 bases aligning to TRBD1. CDR1 and CDR2 from the germline V gene are MNHEY and SMNVEV (reference sequence). The CDR3 loop spans 14 amino acids. V was pared by 3 bases and J by 6 bases, with 5 bases of the junction left unmatched. CDR3 residues: CASSFPTGSNEQFF. CDR3 nucleotides: TGTGCCAGCAGTTTCCCGACAGGGAGCAATGAGCAGTTCTTC.